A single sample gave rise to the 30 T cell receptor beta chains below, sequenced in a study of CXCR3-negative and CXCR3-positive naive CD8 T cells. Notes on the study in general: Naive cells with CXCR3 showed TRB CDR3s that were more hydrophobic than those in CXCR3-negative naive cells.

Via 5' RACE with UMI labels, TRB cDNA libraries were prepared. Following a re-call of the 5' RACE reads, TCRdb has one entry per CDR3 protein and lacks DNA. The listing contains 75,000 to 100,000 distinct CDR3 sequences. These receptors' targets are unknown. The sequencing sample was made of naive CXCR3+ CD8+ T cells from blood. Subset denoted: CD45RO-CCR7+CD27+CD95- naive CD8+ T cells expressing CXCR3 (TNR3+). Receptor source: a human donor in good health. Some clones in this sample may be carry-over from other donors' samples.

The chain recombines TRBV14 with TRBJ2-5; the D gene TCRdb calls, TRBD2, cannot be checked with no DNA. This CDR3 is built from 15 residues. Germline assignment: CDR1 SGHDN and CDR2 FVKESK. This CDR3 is CASSTLRGQQETQYF.

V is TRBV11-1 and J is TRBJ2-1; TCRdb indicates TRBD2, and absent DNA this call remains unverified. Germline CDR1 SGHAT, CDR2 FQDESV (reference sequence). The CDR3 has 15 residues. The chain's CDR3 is CASSLVGWASPEQFF.

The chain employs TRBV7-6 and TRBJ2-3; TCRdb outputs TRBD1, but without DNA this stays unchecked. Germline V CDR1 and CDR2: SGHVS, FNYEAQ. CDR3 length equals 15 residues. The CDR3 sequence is CASSLEEGEWDTQYF.

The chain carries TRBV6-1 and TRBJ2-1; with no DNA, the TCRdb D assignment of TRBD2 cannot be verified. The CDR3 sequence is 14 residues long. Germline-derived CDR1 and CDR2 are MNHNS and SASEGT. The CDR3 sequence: CAISRLAGDNEQFF.

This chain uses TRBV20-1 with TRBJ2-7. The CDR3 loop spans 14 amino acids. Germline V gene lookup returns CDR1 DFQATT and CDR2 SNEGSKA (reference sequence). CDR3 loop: CSARPLALAYEQYF.

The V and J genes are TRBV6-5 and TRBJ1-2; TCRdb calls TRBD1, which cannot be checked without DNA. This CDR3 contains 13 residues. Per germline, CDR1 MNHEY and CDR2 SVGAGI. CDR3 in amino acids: CASGPDRAYGYTF.

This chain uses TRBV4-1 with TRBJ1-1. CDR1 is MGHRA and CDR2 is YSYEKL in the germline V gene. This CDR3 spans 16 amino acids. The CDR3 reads CASSQAHSNLDTEAFF.

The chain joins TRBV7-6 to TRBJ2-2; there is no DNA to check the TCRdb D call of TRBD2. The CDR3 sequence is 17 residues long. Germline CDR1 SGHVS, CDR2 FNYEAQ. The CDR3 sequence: CASSLYTLAGEAGELFF. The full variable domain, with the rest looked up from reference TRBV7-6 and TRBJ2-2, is GAGVSQSPRYKVTKRGQDVALRCDPISGHVSLYWYRQALGQGPEFLTYFNYEAQQDKSGLPNDRFSAERPEGSISTLTIQRTEQRDSAMYRCASSLYTLAGEAGELFFGEGSRLTVL.

The CDR3 is CASLDPLGGPHTGELFF. This rearrangement joins TRBV12-3 or TRBV12-4 to TRBJ2-2; the D gene TCRdb calls, TRBD1, cannot be checked with no DNA. The length of the CDR3 is 17 residues.

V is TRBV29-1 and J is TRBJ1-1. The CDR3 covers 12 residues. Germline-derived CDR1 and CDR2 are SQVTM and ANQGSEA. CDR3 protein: CSVGRMNTEAFF.

CDR3 amino acids: CAIGPTLSNQPQHF. This chain links TRBV10-3 with TRBJ1-5. The CDR3 sequence is 14 residues long. Germline V gene sequence: CDR1 ENHRY, CDR2 SYGVKD.

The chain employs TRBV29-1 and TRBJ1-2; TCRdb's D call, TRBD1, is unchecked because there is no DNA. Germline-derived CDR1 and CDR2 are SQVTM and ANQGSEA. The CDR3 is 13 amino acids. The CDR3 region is CSVEGVLTYGYTF.

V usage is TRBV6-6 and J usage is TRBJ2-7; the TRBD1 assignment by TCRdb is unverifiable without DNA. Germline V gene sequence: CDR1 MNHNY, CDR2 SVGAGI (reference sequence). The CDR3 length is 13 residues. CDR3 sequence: CATLGRGGYEQYF.

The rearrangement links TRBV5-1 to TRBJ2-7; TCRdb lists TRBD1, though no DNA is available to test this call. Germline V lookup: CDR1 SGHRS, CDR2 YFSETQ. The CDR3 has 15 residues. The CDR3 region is CASSPPDRVSYEQYF.

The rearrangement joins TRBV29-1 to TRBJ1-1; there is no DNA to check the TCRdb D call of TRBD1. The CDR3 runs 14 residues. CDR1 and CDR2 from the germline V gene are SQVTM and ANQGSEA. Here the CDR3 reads CSASSPDRVTEALF.

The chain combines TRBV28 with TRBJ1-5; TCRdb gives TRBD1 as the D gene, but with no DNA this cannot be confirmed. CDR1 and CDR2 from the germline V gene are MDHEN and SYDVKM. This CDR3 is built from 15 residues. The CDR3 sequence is CASSLLQGSNQPQHF.

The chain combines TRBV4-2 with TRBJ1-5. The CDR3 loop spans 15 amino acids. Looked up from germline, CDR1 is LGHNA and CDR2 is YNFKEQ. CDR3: CASRAGRYSNQPQHF.

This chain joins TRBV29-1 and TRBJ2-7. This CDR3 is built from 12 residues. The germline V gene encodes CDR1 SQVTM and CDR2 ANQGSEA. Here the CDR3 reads CSVRTLTYEQYF.

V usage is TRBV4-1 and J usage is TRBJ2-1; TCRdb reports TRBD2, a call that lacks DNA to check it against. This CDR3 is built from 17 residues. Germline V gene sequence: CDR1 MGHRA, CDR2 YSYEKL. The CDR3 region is CASSQGTSGRDYNEQFF.

The CDR3 sequence: CATLLGGYGYTF. This sequence joins TRBV25-1 and TRBJ1-2; TCRdb's D call, TRBD1, is unchecked because there is no DNA. The CDR3 is 12 residues long. The germline CDR1 and CDR2 sequences are MGHDK and SYGVNS.

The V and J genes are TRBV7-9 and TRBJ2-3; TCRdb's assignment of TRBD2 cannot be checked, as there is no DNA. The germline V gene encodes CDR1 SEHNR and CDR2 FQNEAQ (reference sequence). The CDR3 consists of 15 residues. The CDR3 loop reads CASSPSGLAGGPGYF.

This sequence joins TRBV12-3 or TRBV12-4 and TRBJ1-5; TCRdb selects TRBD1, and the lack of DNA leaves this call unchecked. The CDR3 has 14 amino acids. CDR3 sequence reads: CASSETGRNQPQHF.

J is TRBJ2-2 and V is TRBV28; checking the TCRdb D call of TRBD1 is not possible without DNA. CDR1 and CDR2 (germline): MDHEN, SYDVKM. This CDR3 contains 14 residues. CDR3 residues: CASSQGTEPGELFF. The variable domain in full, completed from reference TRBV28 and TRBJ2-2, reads DVKVTQSSRYLVKRTGEKVFLECVQDMDHENMFWYRQDPGLGLRLIYFSYDVKMKEKGDIPEGYSVSREKKERFSLILESASTNQTSMYLCASSQGTEPGELFFGEGSRLTVL.

The chain's CDR3 is CSARETDRDYGYTF. This chain connects TRBV20-1 to TRBJ1-2; TCRdb indicates TRBD1, and absent DNA this call remains unverified. The CDR3 contains 14 residues. Germline CDR1 DFQATT, CDR2 SNEGSKA (reference sequence).

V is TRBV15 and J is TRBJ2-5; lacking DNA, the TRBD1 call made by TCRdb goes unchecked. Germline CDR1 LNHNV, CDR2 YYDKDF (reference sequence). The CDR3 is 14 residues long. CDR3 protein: CATSNRGLRETQYF. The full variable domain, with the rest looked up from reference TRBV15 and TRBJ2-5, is DAMVIQNPRYQVTQFGKPVTLSCSQTLNHNVMYWYQQKSSQAPKLLFHYYDKDFNNEADTPDNFQSRRPNTSFCFLDIRSPGLGDTAMYLCATSNRGLRETQYFGPGTRLLVL.

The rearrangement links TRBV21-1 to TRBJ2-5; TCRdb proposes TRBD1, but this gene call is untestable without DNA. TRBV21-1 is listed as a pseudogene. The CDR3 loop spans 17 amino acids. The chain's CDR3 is CASRKDRGCRDQETQYF.

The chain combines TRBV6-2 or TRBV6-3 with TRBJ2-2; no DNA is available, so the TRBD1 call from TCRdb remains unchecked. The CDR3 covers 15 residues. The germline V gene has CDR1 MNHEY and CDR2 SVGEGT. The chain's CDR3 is CASSYLNRDTGELFF.

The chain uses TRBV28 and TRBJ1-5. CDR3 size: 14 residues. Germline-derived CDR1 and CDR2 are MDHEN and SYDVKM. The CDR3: CASSYPFSNQPQHF.

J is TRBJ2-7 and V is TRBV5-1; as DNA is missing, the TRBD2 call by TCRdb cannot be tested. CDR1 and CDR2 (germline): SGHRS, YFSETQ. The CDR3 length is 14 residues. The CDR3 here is CASSLRTSSYEQYF.

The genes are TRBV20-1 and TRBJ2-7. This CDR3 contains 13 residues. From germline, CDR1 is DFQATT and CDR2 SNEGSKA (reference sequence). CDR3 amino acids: CSARDGSSYEQYF.